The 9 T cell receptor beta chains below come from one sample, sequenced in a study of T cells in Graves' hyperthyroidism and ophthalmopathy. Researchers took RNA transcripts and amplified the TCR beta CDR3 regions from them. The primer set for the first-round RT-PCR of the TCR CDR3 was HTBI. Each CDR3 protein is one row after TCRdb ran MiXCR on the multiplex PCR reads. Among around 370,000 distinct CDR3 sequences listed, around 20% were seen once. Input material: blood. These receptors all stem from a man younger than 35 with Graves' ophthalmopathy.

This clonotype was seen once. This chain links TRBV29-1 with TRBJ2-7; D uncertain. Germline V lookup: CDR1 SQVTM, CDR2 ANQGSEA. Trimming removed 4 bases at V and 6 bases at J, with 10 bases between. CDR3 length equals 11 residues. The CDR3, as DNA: TGCAGCGTTGTGGTCTCGTTCGAGCAGTACTTC. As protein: CSVVVSFEQYF.

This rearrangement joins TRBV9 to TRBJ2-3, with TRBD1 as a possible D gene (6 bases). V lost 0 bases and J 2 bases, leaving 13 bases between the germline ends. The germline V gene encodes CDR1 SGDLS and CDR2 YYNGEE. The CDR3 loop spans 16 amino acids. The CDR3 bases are TGTGCCAGCAGCGTAGCGCCAGGGGCCCTCACAGATACGCAGTATTTT. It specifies CASSVAPGALTDTQYF.

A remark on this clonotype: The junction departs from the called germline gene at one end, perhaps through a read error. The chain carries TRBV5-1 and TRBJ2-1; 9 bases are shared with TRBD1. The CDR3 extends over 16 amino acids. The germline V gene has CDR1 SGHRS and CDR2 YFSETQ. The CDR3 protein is CASSLARDRVTGEQFF. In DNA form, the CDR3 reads TGCGCCAGCAGTTTGGCCCGGGACAGGGTAACTGGTGAGCAGTTCTTC.

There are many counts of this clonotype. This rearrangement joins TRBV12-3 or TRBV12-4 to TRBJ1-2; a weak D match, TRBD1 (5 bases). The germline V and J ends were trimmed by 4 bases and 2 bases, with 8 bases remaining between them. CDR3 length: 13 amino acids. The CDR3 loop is CASSYGGNYGYTF. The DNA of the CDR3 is TGTGCCAGCAGTTATGGGGGGAACTATGGCTACACCTTC.

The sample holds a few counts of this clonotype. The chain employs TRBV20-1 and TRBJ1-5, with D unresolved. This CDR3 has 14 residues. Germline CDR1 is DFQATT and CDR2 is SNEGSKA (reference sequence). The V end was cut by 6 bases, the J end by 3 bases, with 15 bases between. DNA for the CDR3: TGCAGTGCGAGGAGGACGAGGGACAATCAGCCCCAGCATTTT. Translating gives CSARRTRDNQPQHF.

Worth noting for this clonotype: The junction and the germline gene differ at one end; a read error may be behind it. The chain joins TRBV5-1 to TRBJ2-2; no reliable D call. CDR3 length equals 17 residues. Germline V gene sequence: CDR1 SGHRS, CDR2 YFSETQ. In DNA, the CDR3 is TGTGCCAGCAGCTTAGACCGATTTTATCTGAACACCGGGGAGCTGTTTTTT. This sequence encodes CASSLDRFYLNTGELFF. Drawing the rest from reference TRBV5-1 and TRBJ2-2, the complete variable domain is KAGVTQTPRYLIKTRGQQVTLSCSPISGHRSVSWYQQTPGQGLQFLFEYFSETQRNKGNFPGRFSGRQFSNSRSEMNVSTLELGDSALYLCASSLDRFYLNTGELFFGEGSRLTVL.

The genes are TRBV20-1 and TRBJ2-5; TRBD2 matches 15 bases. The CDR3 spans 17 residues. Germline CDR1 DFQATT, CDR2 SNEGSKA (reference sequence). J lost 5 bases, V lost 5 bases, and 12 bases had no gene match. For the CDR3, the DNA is TGCAGTGCTCCCGGACTAGCGGGGGGGCCCATGGAGGAGACCCAGTACTTC. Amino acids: CSAPGLAGGPMEETQYF.

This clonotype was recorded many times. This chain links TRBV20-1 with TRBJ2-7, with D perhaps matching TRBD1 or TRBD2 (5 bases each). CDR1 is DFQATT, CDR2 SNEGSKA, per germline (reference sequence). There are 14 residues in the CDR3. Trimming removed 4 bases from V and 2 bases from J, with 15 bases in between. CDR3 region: CSATQGRSAYEQYF. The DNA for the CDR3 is TGCAGTGCTACTCAGGGACGGTCGGCCTACGAGCAGTACTTC.

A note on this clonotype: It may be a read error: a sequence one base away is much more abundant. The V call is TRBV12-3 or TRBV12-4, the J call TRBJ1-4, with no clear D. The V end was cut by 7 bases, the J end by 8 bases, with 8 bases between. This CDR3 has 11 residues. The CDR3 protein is CASTPEEKLFF. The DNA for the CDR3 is TGTGCCAGCACTCCGGAAGAAAAACTGTTTTTT.